This T cell receptor beta chain was found in a study of T cells after yellow fever vaccination. The CDR3 sequence is 12 residues long. Germline-derived CDR1 and CDR2 are SGHTA and FQGNSA. V lost 4 bases and J 9 bases, leaving 12 bases between the germline ends. TCRdb used MiXCR to reprocess the 5' RACE reads, holding one entry per CDR3 protein. The sample lists a few hundred thousand distinct CDR3 sequences, 6.9% occurring once. This TCR was recovered from a man younger than 45 who received the YFV17D yellow fever vaccine. The chain recombines TRBV7-2 with TRBJ2-5; D not certain. The source was CD4+ T cells sorted from PBMCs, collected 15 days after the yellow fever booster vaccination. The chain's CDR3 is CASSSGRTAQYF. In nucleotides, the CDR3 is TGTGCCAGCAGCTCCGGACGAACGGCCCAGTACTTC.